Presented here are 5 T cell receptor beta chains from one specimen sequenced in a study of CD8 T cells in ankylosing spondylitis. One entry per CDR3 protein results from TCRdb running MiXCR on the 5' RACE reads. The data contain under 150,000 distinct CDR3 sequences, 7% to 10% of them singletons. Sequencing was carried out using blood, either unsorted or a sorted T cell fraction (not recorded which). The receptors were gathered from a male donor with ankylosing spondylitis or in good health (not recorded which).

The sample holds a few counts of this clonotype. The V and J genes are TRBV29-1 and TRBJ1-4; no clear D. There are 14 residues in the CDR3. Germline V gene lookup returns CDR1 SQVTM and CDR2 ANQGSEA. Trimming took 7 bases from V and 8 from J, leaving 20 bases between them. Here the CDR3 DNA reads TGCAGCGGATCCTCCCCGACCGCGGGGGAAAAACTGTTTTTT. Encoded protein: CSGSSPTAGEKLFF.

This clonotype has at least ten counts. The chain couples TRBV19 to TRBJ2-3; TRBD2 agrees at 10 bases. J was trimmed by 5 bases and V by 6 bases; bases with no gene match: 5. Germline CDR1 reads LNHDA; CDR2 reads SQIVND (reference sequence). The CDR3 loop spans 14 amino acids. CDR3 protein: CASSLASGGDTQYF. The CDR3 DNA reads TGTGCCAGTAGCTTGGCTAGCGGGGGAGATACGCAGTATTTT.

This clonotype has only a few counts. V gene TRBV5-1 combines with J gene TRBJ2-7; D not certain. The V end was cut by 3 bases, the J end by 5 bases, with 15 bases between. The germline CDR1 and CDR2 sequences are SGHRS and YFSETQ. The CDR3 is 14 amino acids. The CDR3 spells CASSWVSGSDEQYF. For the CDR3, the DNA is TGCGCCAGCAGCTGGGTCTCCGGGTCTGACGAGCAGTACTTC. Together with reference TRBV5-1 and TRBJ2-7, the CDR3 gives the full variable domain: KAGVTQTPRYLIKTRGQQVTLSCSPISGHRSVSWYQQTPGQGLQFLFEYFSETQRNKGNFPGRFSGRQFSNSRSEMNVSTLELGDSALYLCASSWVSGSDEQYFGPGTRLTVT.

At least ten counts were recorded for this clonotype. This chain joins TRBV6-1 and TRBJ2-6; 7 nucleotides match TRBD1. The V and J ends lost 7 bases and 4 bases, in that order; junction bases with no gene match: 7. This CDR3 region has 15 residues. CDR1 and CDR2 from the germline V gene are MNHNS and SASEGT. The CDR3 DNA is TGTGCCAGCACCCTAACAGGGGCAGGGGCCAACGTCCTGACTTTC. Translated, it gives CASTLTGAGANVLTF.

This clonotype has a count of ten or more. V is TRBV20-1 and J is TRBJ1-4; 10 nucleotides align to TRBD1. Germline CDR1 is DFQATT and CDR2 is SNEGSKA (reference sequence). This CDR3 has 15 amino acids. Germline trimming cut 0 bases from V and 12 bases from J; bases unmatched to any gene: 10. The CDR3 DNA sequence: TGCAGTGCTAGAGACGCGGGACAGGGGATGAAGCAACTGTTTTTT. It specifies CSARDAGQGMKQLFF.